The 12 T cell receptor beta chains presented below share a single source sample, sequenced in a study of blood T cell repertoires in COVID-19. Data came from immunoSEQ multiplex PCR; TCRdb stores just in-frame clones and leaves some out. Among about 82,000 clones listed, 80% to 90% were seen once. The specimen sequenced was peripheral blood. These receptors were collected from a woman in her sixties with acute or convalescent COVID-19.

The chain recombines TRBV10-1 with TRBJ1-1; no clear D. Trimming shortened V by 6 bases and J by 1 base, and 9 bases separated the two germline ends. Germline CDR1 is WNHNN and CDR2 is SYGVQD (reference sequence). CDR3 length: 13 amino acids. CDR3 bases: TGCGCCAGCAGCCTCGTTTCGAACACTGAAGCTTTCTTT. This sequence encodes CASSLVSNTEAFF.

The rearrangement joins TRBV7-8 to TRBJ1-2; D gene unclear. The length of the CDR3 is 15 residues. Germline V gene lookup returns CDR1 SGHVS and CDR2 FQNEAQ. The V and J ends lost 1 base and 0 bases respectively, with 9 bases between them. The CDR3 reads CASSLERVANYGYTF. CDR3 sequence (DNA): TGTGCCAGCAGCTTAGAACGGGTAGCTAACTATGGCTACACCTTC.

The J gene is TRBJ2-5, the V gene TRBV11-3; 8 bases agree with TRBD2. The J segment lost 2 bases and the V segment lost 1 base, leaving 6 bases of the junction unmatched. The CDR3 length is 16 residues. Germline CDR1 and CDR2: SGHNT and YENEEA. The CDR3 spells CASSLGASGHQETQYF. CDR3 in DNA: TGTGCCAGCAGCTTAGGGGCTAGCGGGCATCAAGAGACCCAGTACTTC.

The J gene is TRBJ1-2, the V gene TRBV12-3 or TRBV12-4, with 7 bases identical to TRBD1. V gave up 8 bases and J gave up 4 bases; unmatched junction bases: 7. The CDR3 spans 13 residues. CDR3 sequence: CASYLTGTYGYTF. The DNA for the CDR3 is TGTGCCAGCTATCTGACAGGGACCTATGGCTACACCTTC.

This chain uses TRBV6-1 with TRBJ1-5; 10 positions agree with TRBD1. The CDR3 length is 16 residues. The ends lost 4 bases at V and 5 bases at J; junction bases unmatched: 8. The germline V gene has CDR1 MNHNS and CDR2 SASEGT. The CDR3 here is CASSALGQGDYQPQHF. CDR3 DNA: TGTGCCAGCAGTGCCCTTGGACAGGGGGATTATCAGCCCCAGCATTTT.

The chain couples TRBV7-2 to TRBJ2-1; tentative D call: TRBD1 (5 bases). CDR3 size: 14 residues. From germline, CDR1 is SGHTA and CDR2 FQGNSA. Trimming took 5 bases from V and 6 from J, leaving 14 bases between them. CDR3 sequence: CASSQQVQVNEQFF. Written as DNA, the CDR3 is TGTGCCAGCAGCCAACAGGTACAGGTCAATGAGCAGTTCTTC. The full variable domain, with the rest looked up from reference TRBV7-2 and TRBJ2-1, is GAGVSQSPSNKVTEKGKDVELRCDPISGHTALYWYRQSLGQGLEFLIYFQGNSAPDKSGLPSDRFSAERTGGSVSTLTIQRTQQEDSAVYLCASSQQVQVNEQFFGPGTRLTVL.

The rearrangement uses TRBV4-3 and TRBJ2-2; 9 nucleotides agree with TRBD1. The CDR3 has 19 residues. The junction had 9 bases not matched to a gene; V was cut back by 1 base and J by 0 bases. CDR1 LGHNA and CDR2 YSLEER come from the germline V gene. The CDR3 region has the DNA TGCGCCAGCAGCCAAGCCTTGGACAGGGGAGCTGCGAACACCGGGGAGCTGTTTTTT. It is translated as CASSQALDRGAANTGELFF.

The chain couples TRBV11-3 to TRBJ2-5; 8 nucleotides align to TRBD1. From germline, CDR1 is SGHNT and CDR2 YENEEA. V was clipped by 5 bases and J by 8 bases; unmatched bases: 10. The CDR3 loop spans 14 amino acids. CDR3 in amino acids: CASSPLTGEGTQYF. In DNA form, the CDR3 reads TGTGCCAGCAGCCCATTGACAGGGGAAGGAACCCAGTACTTC.

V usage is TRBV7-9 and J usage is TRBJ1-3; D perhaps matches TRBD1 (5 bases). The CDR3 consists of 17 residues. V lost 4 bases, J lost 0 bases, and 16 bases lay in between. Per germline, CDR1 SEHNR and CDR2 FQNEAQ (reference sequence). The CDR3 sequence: CASSSRRDSSSGNTIYF. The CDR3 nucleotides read TGTGCCAGCAGCTCCCGCCGGGACTCTAGCTCTGGAAACACCATATATTTT.

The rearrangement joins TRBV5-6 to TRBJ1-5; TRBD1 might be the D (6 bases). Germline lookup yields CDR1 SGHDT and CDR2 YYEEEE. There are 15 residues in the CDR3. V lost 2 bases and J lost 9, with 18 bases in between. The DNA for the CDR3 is TGTGCCAGCAGCTTATACCAGGGGACATTGGGGCCCCAGCATTTT. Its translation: CASSLYQGTLGPQHF.

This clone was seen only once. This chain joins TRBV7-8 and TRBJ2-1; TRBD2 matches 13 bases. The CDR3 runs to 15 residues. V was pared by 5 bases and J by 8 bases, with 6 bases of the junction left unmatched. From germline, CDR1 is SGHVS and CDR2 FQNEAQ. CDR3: CASSPGLAGVYEQFF. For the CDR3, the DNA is TGTGCCAGCAGCCCCGGACTAGCGGGAGTGTATGAGCAGTTCTTC.

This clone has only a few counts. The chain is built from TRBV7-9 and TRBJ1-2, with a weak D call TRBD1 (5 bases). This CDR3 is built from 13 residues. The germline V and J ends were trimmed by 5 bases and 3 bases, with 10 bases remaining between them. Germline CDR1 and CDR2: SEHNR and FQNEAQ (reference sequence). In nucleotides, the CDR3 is TGTGCCAGCAGCACCGACAGCGACTATGGCTACACCTTC. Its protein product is CASSTDSDYGYTF.